This T cell receptor beta chain was recovered during a study of T cells in Graves' hyperthyroidism and ophthalmopathy. In its sample, this clonotype was seen many times. The TCR beta CDR3 regions underwent amplification using RNA transcripts as the source. First-round RT-PCR with HTBI primers amplified the TCR CDR3 region. MiXCR, run by TCRdb on the multiplex PCR reads, gives a single entry per CDR3 protein. The profile covers under 800,000 distinct CDR3 sequences, with less than 15% appearing a single time and roughly a tenth taken by the ten largest. Germline V gene data show CDR1 as SNHLY and CDR2 as FYNNEI. The CDR3 consists of 13 residues. V was cut by 6 bases and J by 1 base, with 9 bases left in between.

Material: blood. The TCR was taken from a woman between 18 and 30 years old with Graves' hyperthyroidism. This rearrangement joins TRBV2 to TRBJ1-1, with D perhaps TRBD1 (5 bases). CDR3 region: CASSGGSNTEAFF. CDR3 bases: TGTGCCAGCAGCGGGGGATCGAACACTGAAGCTTTCTTT. The variable domain in full, completed from reference TRBV2 and TRBJ1-1, reads EPEVTQTPSHQVTQMGQEVILRCVPISNHLYFYWYRQILGQKVEFLVSFYNNEISEKSEIFDDQFSVERPDGSNFTLKIRSTKLEDSAMYFCASSGGSNTEAFFGQGTRLTVV.